A single TCR beta chain is shown here with its context. Germline V gene data show CDR1 as SQVTM and CDR2 as ANQGSEA. The CDR3 spans 12 residues. With 7 bases removed from V and 1 base from J, the gap between germline ends came to 10 bases. Documented time point: patch test 1, 2 weeks after DPC sensitization. As for treatment: therapeutic diphenylcyclopropenone sensitization with weekly scalp DPC. This specimen comes from a study of human T cells and chemical hapten exposure. TCRdb called the RACE reads again in MiXCR, with one record for every CDR3 protein. This table holds 150,000 to 200,000 distinct CDR3 sequences, 20% to 25% found once.

The sequencing here drew on whole blood, taken in connection with sensitization to the hapten diphenylcyclopropenone (DPC). This chain uses TRBV29-1 with TRBJ1-1; TRBD1 might be the D (6 bases). The receptor comes from a woman between 50 and 59 years old with alopecia areata. Some clones in this sample may be carry-over from other donors' samples. As DNA, the CDR3 is TGCAGCGCTCGGGACACGAACACTGAAGCTTTCTTT. This codes for CSARDTNTEAFF. Full variable domain (outside the CDR3, taken from reference TRBV29-1 and TRBJ1-1): SAVISQKPSRDICQRGTSLTIQCQVDSQVTMMFWYRQQPGQSLTLIATANQGSEATYESGFVIDKFPISRPNLTFSTLTVSNMSPEDSSIYLCSARDTNTEAFFGQGTRLTVV.